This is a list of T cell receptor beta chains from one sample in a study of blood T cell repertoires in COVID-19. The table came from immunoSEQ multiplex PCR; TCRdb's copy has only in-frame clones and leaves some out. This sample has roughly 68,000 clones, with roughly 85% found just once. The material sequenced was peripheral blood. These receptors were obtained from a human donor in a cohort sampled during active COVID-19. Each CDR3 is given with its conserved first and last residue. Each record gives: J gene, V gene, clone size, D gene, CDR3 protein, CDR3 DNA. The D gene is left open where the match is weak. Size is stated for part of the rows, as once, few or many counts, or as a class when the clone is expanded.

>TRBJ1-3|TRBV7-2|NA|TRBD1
CASSVSGTGGSGNTIYF
TGTGCCAGCAGCGTCTCCGGGACAGGGGGCTCTGGAAACACCATATATTTT
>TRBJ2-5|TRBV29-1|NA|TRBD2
CSVSSGDQETQYF
TGCAGCGTATCAAGCGGGGACCAAGAGACCCAGTACTTC
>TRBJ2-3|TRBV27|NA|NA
CASHGSSTDTQYF
TGTGCCAGCCACGGGTCTAGCACAGATACGCAGTATTTT
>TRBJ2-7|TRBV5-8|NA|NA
CASSASTWRAYEQYF
TGTGCCAGCAGCGCTAGTACATGGAGGGCCTACGAGCAGTACTTC
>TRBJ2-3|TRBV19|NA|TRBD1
CASSTLGGTGGADTQYF
TGTGCCAGTAGTACACTCGGAGGGACAGGGGGCGCGGATACGCAGTATTTT
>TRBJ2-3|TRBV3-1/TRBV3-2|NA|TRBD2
CASSQGRLAGVTDTQYF
TGTGCCAGCAGCCAAGGTCGCCTAGCGGGAGTCACAGATACGCAGTATTTT
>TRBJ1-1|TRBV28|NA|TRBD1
CASSLFRDRDSEAFF
TGTGCCAGCAGTTTATTTAGGGACAGGGATTCCGAAGCTTTCTTT
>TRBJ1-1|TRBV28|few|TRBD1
CASSYIQGATEAFF
TGTGCCAGCAGCTACATACAGGGGGCCACTGAAGCTTTCTTT
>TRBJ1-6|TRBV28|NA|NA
CASTSGFPNSPLHF
TGTGCCAGCACTTCCGGGTTCCCTAATTCACCCCTCCACTTT
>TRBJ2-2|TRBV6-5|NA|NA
CASVLTENTGELFF
TGTGCCAGCGTCTTAACAGAAAACACCGGGGAGCTGTTTTTT
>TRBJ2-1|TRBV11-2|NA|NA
CASSLWVATIANEQFF
TGTGCCAGCAGCTTATGGGTCGCGACGATAGCCAATGAGCAGTTCTTC
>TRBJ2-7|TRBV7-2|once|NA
CASSLGGSGASYEQYF
TGTGCCAGCAGCTTAGGGGGGTCAGGGGCATCCTACGAGCAGTACTTC
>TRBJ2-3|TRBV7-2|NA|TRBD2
CASSQGTSRPTDTQYF
TGTGCCAGCAGCCAAGGGACTAGCCGGCCCACAGATACGCAGTATTTT
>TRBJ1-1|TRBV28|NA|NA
CASRPQMNTEAFF
TGTGCCAGCAGACCACAGATGAACACTGAAGCTTTCTTT
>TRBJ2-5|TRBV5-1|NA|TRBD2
CASSPRTSGTETQYF
TGCGCCAGCAGCCCCAGGACTAGCGGGACAGAGACCCAGTACTTC
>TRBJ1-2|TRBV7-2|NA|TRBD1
CASSLSGGDGGYTF
TGTGCCAGCAGCTTATCAGGGGGTGATGGTGGCTACACCTTC
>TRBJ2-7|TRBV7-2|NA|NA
CASRSQGTHEQYF
TGTGCCAGTAGGAGCCAGGGGACCCACGAGCAGTACTTC
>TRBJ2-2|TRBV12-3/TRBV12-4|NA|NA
CASSSMPAGELFF
TGTGCCAGCAGTTCCATGCCGGCCGGGGAGCTGTTTTTT
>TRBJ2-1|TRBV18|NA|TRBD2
CASSPPAGRSYNEQFF
TGTGCCAGCTCACCACCGGCCGGGAGGTCCTACAATGAGCAGTTCTTC
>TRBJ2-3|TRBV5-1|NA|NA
CASSLVGGAREVTQYF
TGCGCCAGCAGCTTGGTTGGAGGGGCCAGGGAGGTTACGCAGTATTTT
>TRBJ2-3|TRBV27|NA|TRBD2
CASRGLGLAATDTQYF
TGTGCCAGCAGAGGACTGGGACTAGCAGCGACAGATACGCAGTATTTT
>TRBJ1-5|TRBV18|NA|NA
CASSLQGKGNQPQHF
TGTGCCAGCTCACTACAGGGAAAGGGCAATCAGCCCCAGCATTTT
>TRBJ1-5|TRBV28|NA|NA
CASSLRNQPQHF
TGTGCCAGCAGTCTTCGCAATCAGCCCCAGCATTTT
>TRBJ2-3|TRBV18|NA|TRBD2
CASSPPTSGRGNTQYF
TGTGCCAGCTCACCCCCGACGAGCGGGAGAGGAAATACGCAGTATTTT
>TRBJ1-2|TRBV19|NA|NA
CASKDSWQENGYTF
TGTGCCAGTAAGGACTCTTGGCAGGAGAATGGCTACACCTTC
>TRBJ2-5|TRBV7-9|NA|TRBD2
CASIPGLAGQQETQYF
TGTGCCAGCATCCCCGGACTAGCGGGTCAACAAGAGACCCAGTACTTC
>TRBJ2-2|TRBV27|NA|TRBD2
CASTFLAGGGNTGELFF
TGTGCCAGCACCTTCCTAGCGGGGGGCGGAAACACCGGGGAGCTGTTTTTT
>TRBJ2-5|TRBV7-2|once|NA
CASSTRGQETQYF
TGTGCCAGCAGCACACGGGGGCAAGAGACCCAGTACTTC
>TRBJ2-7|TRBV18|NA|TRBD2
CASSPPPGRAPYEQYF
TGTGCCAGCTCACCTCCTCCAGGGAGGGCCCCTTACGAGCAGTACTTC
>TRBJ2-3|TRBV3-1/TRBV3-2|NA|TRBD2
CASRLGLAGGPLDTQYF
TGTGCCAGCCGCCTGGGTCTAGCGGGAGGGCCCTTAGATACGCAGTATTTT
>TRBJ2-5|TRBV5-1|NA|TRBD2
CASSQVTSGRYQYF
TGCGCCAGCAGCCAGGTCACTAGCGGGAGATATCAGTACTTC
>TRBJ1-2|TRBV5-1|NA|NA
CASSDGQVLYGYTF
TGCGCCAGCAGCGACGGTCAGGTTCTCTATGGCTACACCTTC
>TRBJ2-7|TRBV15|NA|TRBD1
CATSMDRGLYEQYF
TGTGCCACCAGCATGGACAGGGGGCTCTACGAGCAGTACTTC
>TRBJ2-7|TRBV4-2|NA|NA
CASSQGGGVTYEQYF
TGTGCCAGCAGCCAAGGGGGCGGGGTCACCTACGAGCAGTACTTC
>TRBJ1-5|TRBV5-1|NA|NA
CASSLEGGQRPQHF
TGCGCCAGCAGCTTGGAGGGGGGGCAACGGCCCCAGCATTTT
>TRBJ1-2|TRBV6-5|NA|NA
CASTTELNGYTF
TGTGCCAGCACCACCGAACTAAATGGCTACACCTTC
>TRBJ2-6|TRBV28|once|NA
CASSGSANGANVLTF
TGTGCCAGCAGCGGGAGCGCCAACGGGGCCAACGTCCTGACTTTC
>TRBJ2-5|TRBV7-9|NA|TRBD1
CASSLAGHRGETQYF
TGTGCCAGCAGCTTAGCGGGCCACAGGGGCGAGACCCAGTACTTC
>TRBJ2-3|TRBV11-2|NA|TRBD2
CASSQYTSGPDTQYF
TGTGCCAGCAGCCAGTATACTAGCGGGCCAGATACGCAGTATTTT
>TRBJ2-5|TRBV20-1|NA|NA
CSASGLIALQETQYF
TGCAGTGCTAGTGGGCTGATTGCCCTTCAAGAGACCCAGTACTTC
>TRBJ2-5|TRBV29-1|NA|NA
CSVEAFETQYF
TGCAGCGTTGAAGCCTTCGAGACCCAGTACTTC
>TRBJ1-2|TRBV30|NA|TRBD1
CAWRWDRGTYNYGYTF
TGTGCCTGGAGGTGGGACAGGGGAACTTATAACTATGGCTACACCTTC
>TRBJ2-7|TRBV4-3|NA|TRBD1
CASSQSLTGLEYF
TGCGCCAGCAGCCAGTCTTTGACAGGGTTGGAGTACTTC
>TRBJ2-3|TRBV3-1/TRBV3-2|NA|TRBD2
CASSGSGRTDTQYF
TGTGCCAGCAGCGGTAGCGGGAGGACAGATACGCAGTATTTT